Following are 19 T cell receptor beta chains from one sample sequenced in a study of T cell clonality in common variable immunodeficiency. Produced via immunoSEQ multiplex PCR; TCRdb's table is partial and in-frame only. The specimen has roughly 40,000 clones, none found just once. Study-wide results and limits: Common variable immunodeficiency TCR beta sequences reportedly had fewer deletions and N-nucleotide insertions.

Their antigens remain unidentified. The sample consisted of peripheral blood mononuclear cells. Source of these receptors: a human donor with common variable immunodeficiency.

Regarding this clone: With the read ending 3 residues before the CDR3 end, the germline J gene is used to fill in that end. Other DNA sequences within the sample encode an identical CDR3. The chain couples TRBV19 to TRBJ1-2; 7 bases align to TRBD1. Germline CDR1 LNHDA, CDR2 SQIVND (reference sequence). Trimming removed 5 bases from V and 2 bases from J; junction bases left unmatched: 5. The CDR3 is made up of 14 amino acids. This chain's CDR3 is CASSPLGQNYGYTF. The sequenced CDR3 bases are TGTGCCAGTAGTCCCCTGGGACAGAACTATGGC.

At least ten counts were recorded for this clone. Sequencing ends 3 residues short of the CDR3 end; the germline J gene provides the rest. The chain carries TRBV10-1 and TRBJ1-1; TRBD1 might be the D (5 bases). The germline V gene has CDR1 WNHNN and CDR2 SYGVQD (reference sequence). This CDR3 has 13 residues. The ends were cut back, 2 bases at V and 6 bases at J, with 10 bases in the middle. The CDR3 is CASSEEGRSEAFF. CDR3 DNA (partial): TGCGCCAGCAGTGAGGAGGGGAGGTCTGAA.

This clone was seen at least ten times. The read gets to within 3 residues of the CDR3 end, and the germline J gene fills in the rest. V is TRBV5-1 and J is TRBJ1-2; 10 bases agree with TRBD1. Germline V gene data show CDR1 as SGHRS and CDR2 as YFSETQ. Trimming cost V 4 bases and J 2 bases; bases outside gene matches: 2. The CDR3 has 14 amino acids. The covered CDR3 bases are TGCGCCAGCAGCCAGGGACAGGGGAACTATGGC. It translates to CASSQGQGNYG. The entire CDR3 sequence reads CASSQGQGNYGYTF.

This clone was recorded a few times. The CDR3 bases that were read are TGTGCCAGCTCACCAGAGCAGGGAGGGAGCCAGCCC. Its translation: CASSPEQGGSQP. From start to end, the CDR3 is CASSPEQGGSQPQHF. This rearrangement joins TRBV18 to TRBJ1-5; tentative D call: TRBD1 (5 bases). The read halts 3 residues ahead of the CDR3 end, with the missing end drawn from the germline J gene. The CDR3 runs to 15 residues. Per the germline V gene, CDR1 is KGHSH and CDR2 is LQKENI. V lost 2 bases, J lost 7 bases, and 15 bases lay in between.

This clone was picked up a small number of times. The observed sequence ends 3 residues before the CDR3 terminus, with the missing tail filled in from the germline J gene. J is TRBJ1-4 and V is TRBV19; D call uncertain. The CDR3 extends over 15 amino acids. Looked up from germline, CDR1 is LNHDA and CDR2 is SQIVND (reference sequence). V gave up 2 bases and J gave up 8 bases, with 15 bases separating them. The sequenced CDR3 bases are TGTGCCAGTAGTATAAGCGGAGGGCGGGGAGAAAAA. Protein: CASSISGGRGEK. The entire CDR3 sequence reads CASSISGGRGEKLFF.

This clone was found a few times. The observed sequence ends 3 residues before the CDR3 terminus, with the missing tail filled in from the germline J gene. The rearrangement links TRBV7-2 to TRBJ2-5; unclear D gene. The CDR3 spans 11 residues. Germline CDR1 SGHTA, CDR2 FQGNSA. V lost 4 bases and J 3 bases, leaving 3 bases between the germline ends. The CDR3 protein is CASSSKETQYF. Partial CDR3 DNA: TGTGCCAGCAGCTCTAAAGAGACC.

Points on this clone: Read sequence stops 3 residues before the CDR3 end, and the germline J gene provides the missing end. V gene TRBV18 combines with J gene TRBJ2-3; TRBD1 matches 7 bases. Per the germline V gene, CDR1 is KGHSH and CDR2 is LQKENI. Trimming took 3 bases from V and 0 from J; bases not matched to a gene: 9. CDR3 length: 17 residues. The DNA read from the CDR3 is TGTGCCAGCTCACCGGGACAGAGAGCTTTGAGCACAGATACG. Translation: CASSPGQRALSTDT. The complete CDR3 reads CASSPGQRALSTDTQYF.

This clone was counted between two and nine times. The read terminates 3 residues before the CDR3 end, so the remaining end is supplied by the germline J gene. The chain combines TRBV7-9 with TRBJ2-7; 9 bases are a match to TRBD1. From germline, CDR1 is SEHNR and CDR2 FQNEAQ (reference sequence). The V and J ends lost 3 bases and 3 bases, in that order; junction bases with no gene match: 6. This CDR3 is built from 15 residues. The part of the CDR3 DNA that was read is TGTGCCAGCAGCTTGACCGGGACAGGGCTCTACGAG. Its translation is CASSLTGTGLYE. The CDR3, in full, reads CASSLTGTGLYEQYF.

This clone was seen only a few times. The read terminates 3 residues before the CDR3 end, so the remaining end is supplied by the germline J gene. The chain couples TRBV5-1 to TRBJ1-4, with D possibly being TRBD1 (6 bases). CDR1 is SGHRS, CDR2 YFSETQ, per germline. The CDR3 is made up of 16 amino acids. V was pared by 5 bases and J by 2 bases, with 16 bases between. Incomplete CDR3 DNA: TGCGCCAGCAGAATAACTGCGGGGGCCACTAATGAAAAA. Its translation: CASRITAGATNEK. The entire CDR3 sequence reads CASRITAGATNEKLFF.

This clone occurred a few times. The read stops 3 residues short of the end of the CDR3; the missing end is completed from the germline J gene. The chain carries TRBV19 and TRBJ1-4; D is ambiguous. The V and J ends lost 5 bases and 3 bases respectively, with 16 bases between them. Germline-derived CDR1 and CDR2 are LNHDA and SQIVND (reference sequence). The CDR3 has 16 residues. The CDR3 bases that were read are TGTGCCAGTAGTGGTATCTTCCCATCAGCTAATGAAAAA. Protein sequence: CASSGIFPSANEK. The entire CDR3 sequence reads CASSGIFPSANEKLFF.

This clone was seen only a few times. The read finishes 3 residues shy of the CDR3 end, and the germline J gene is used to complete it. The chain couples TRBV7-2 to TRBJ2-5, with TRBD1 matching 8 bases. Germline loops: CDR1 SGHTA, CDR2 FQGNSA. With V trimmed by 7 bases and J by 5 bases, 12 bases remained unmatched. The CDR3 totals 15 residues. The CDR3 bases that were read are TGTGCCAGCACCCCGAGCAGGGGGCTGGGGGAGACC. Encoded protein: CASTPSRGLGET. The full CDR3 reads CASTPSRGLGETQYF.

This clone has ten or more counts. The CDR3 is cut off 3 residues early in the read; its end comes from the germline J gene. The gene calls are TRBV28 and TRBJ2-1; 8 nucleotides match TRBD2. This CDR3 contains 16 residues. Trimming at V came to 7 bases and at J to 6 bases, leaving 14 bases not matched to a gene. Germline V gene lookup returns CDR1 MDHEN and CDR2 SYDVKM. Partial CDR3 DNA: TGTGCCAGCACGGAGTTGGGGGCGGGAGGTTCCAATGAG. Translation: CASTELGAGGSNE. The entire CDR3 is CASTELGAGGSNEQFF.

This clone is classed as medium-sized. The DNA ends 3 residues before the CDR3 does, and the rest of the CDR3 is filled in from the germline J gene. J is TRBJ2-3 and V is TRBV5-1; the D is unclear. Germline V lookup: CDR1 SGHRS, CDR2 YFSETQ. This CDR3 has 14 residues. The V end lost 1 base, the J end lost 1 base, and 7 bases lay between the germline ends. The covered CDR3 bases are TGCGCCAGCAGCTTGTCAGGCCGCACAGATACG. It is translated as CASSLSGRTDT. The full CDR3 sequence reads CASSLSGRTDTQYF.

This clone was recorded at least ten times. The CDR3 extends 3 residues past the end of the read, so its final part is completed from the germline J gene. J is TRBJ1-1 and V is TRBV20-1; the match to TRBD1 covers 8 bases. The CDR3 is 17 amino acids. V shed 2 bases, J shed 0 bases, and the junction held 11 bases outside the gene matches. Germline loops: CDR1 DFQATT, CDR2 SNEGSKA (reference sequence). CDR3 residues: CSARPPGRGRVNTEAFF. The DNA read from the CDR3 is TGCAGTGCTAGACCCCCGGGCAGGGGGCGGGTGAACACTGAA.

This clone was seen a few times. The CDR3 goes on 3 residues after the read ends, and that part is filled in from the germline J gene. The genes are TRBV7-6 and TRBJ1-6; D remains unclear. The CDR3 is 16 residues long. V shed 4 bases and J shed 6 bases, with 16 bases lying between them. CDR1 and CDR2 from the germline V gene are SGHVS and FNYEAQ. CDR3 residues: CASSSLVTGSNSPLHF. CDR3 DNA (partial): TGTGCCAGCAGCTCGTTAGTCACGGGTAGTAATTCACCC.

This clone occurred many times. The CDR3 end is not reached by the read, which stops 3 residues before it; the germline J gene fills it in. This chain uses TRBV6-2 or TRBV6-3 with TRBJ1-5, with 7 bases aligning to TRBD1. In germline, CDR1 is MNHEY, CDR2 SVGEGT. This CDR3 has 13 amino acids. With V trimmed by 7 bases and J by 4 bases, 4 bases remained unmatched. The covered CDR3 bases are TGTGCCAGCAATGACAGGGTGAATCAGCCC. Translation gives CASNDRVNQP. The CDR3 as a whole reads CASNDRVNQPQHF.

A word on this clone: The CDR3 end lies 3 residues beyond the end of the read and is filled in from the germline J gene. J is TRBJ2-3 and V is TRBV7-3; 7 bases agree with TRBD1. Trimming cost V 5 bases and J 4 bases; bases outside gene matches: 6. The CDR3 is made up of 14 amino acids. Germline CDR1 SGHTA, CDR2 FQGTGA. The CDR3 loop is CASSPGTAADTQYF. The part of the CDR3 DNA that was read is TGTGCCAGCAGCCCCGGGACAGCGGCAGATACG.

This clone was detected ten times or more. The DNA ends 3 residues before the CDR3 does, and the rest of the CDR3 is filled in from the germline J gene. The chain uses TRBV6-2 or TRBV6-3 and TRBJ1-5, with TRBD1 identical over 10 bases. V lost 6 bases to trimming and J lost 7 bases; unmatched junction nucleotides: 9. The length of the CDR3 is 15 residues. Germline V CDR1 and CDR2: MNHEY, SVGEGT. This chain's CDR3 is CASRWGGTGDQPQHF. The part of the CDR3 DNA that was read is TGTGCCAGCAGGTGGGGGGGGACAGGGGACCAGCCC.

The CDR3 sequence is CASSSDRGQNSPLHF. CDR3 DNA (partial): TGTGCCAGCAGCTCAGACAGGGGCCAAAATTCACCC. The chain recombines TRBV7-8 with TRBJ1-6, with TRBD1 matching over 8 bases. The observed sequence ends 3 residues before the CDR3 terminus, with the missing tail filled in from the germline J gene. Looked up from germline, CDR1 is SGHVS and CDR2 is FQNEAQ. V gave up 4 bases and J gave up 7 bases; unmatched junction bases: 6. The CDR3 spans 15 residues.